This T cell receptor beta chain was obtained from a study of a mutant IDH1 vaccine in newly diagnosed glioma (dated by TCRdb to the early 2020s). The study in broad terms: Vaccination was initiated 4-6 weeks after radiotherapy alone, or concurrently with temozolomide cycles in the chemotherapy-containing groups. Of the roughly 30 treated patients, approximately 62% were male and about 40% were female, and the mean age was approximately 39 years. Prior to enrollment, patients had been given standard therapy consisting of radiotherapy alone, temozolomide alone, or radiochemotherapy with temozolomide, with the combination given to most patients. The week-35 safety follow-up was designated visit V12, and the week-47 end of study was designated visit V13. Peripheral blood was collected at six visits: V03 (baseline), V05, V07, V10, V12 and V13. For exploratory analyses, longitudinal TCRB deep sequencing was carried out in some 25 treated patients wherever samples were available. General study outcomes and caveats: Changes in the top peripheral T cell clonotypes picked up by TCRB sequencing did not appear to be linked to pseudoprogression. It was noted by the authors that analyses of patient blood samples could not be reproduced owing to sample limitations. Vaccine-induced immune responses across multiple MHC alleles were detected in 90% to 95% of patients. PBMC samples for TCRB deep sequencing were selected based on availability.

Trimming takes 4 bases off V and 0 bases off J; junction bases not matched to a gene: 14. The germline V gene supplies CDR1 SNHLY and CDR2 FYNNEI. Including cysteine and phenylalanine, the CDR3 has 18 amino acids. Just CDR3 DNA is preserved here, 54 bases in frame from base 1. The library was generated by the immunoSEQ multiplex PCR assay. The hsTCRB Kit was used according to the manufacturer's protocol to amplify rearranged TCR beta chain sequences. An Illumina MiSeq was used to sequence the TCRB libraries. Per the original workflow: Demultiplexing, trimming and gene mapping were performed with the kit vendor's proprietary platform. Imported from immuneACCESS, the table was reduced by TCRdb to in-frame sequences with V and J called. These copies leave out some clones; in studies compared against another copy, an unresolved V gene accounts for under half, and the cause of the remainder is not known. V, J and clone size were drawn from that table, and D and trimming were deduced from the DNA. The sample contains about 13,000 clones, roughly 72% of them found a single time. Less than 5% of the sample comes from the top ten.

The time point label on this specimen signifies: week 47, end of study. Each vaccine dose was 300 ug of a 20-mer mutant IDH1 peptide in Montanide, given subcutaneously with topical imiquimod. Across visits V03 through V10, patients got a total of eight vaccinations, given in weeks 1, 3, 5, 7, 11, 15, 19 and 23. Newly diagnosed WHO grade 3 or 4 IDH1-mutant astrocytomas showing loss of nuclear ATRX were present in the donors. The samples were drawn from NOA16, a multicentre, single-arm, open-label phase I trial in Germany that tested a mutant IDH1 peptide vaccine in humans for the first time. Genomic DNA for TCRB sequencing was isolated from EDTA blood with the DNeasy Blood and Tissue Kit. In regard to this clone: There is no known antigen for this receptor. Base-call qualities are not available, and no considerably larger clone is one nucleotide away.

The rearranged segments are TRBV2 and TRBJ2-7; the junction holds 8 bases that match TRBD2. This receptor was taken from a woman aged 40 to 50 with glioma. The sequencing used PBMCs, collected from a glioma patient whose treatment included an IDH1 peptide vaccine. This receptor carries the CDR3 CASSAKLGAGASSYEQYF. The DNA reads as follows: TGTGCCAGCAGTGCCAAATTGGGAGCGGGAGCCAGCTCCTACGAGCAGTACTTC.